This TCR beta chain derives from a study of CD8 T cells in ankylosing spondylitis. This clonotype was counted a few times. The antigen remains unidentified. For TCR beta, libraries came from quantitative 5'-RACE with molecular barcodes. TCRdb used MiXCR to reprocess the 5' RACE reads, holding one entry per CDR3 protein. This table has a few hundred thousand distinct CDR3 sequences, over 15% appearing once. The study's findings and limits: A number of the motif variants had already been described in reactive arthritis synovial fluid and blood. Those disease-linked clones were CD8+; they were also relatively rare in peripheral blood. Blood from ankylosing spondylitis patients appeared to carry a characteristic roughly 8-variant TCR beta motif.

Germline V lookup: CDR1 MGHRA, CDR2 YSYEKL. CDR3 length equals 18 residues. With V trimmed by 3 bases and J by 1 base, 6 bases remained unmatched. The chain is built from TRBV4-1 and TRBJ2-1, with 13 bases fitting TRBD2. The origin of this receptor is a male donor with ankylosing spondylitis or in good health (not recorded which). Sample: blood, either unsorted or a sorted T cell fraction (not recorded which). CDR3 sequence reads: CASSQAGTSGTSYNEQFF. The CDR3 coding sequence is TGCGCCAGCAGCCAGGCCGGGACTAGCGGGACTTCCTACAATGAGCAGTTCTTC.